One and the same sample provided the 30 T cell receptor beta chains below, sequenced in a study of shared clonotypes between healthy human individuals. Measured with immunoSEQ multiplex PCR; TCRdb has only the in-frame clones, and not every one. The repertoire holds some 1,400,000 clones, with roughly 96% as singletons. The sample comprised naive CD4+ T cells sorted from blood. Specified subset: CD45RA+ positively selected. Receptors originate from a man younger than 45 in good health.

The chain links TRBV5-1 to TRBJ2-5; a possible D gene is TRBD2 (7 bases). The germline V and J ends were trimmed by 3 bases and 5 bases, with 20 bases remaining between them. The germline gives CDR1 SGHRS, CDR2 YFSETQ. This CDR3 region has 16 residues. This CDR3 reads CASSWGGSGRRETQYF. CDR3 bases: TGCGCCAGCAGCTGGGGGGGCAGCGGGCGACGGGAGACCCAGTACTTC.

The V and J genes are TRBV28 and TRBJ2-1; no clear D gene. V was shortened by 2 bases and J by 4 bases, with 6 bases between the two germline ends. The CDR3 is made up of 13 amino acids. In germline, CDR1 is MDHEN, CDR2 SYDVKM. The CDR3 bases are TGTGCCAGCAGTTTAATCCCATACAATGAGCAGTTCTTC. It specifies CASSLIPYNEQFF.

The rearrangement joins TRBV14 to TRBJ2-1; 10 nucleotides line up with TRBD2. CDR1 and CDR2 from the germline V gene are SGHDN and FVKESK. The length of the CDR3 is 19 residues. With V trimmed by 1 base and J by 2 bases, 11 bases remained unmatched. In nucleotides, the CDR3 is TGTGCCAGCAGCCAAGGGGCTAGCGGGAGAACGAAACCCTACAATGAGCAGTTCTTC. Protein: CASSQGASGRTKPYNEQFF.

The chain joins TRBV7-2 to TRBJ2-3; possibly TRBD1 for D (5 bases). There are 13 residues in the CDR3. Germline lookup yields CDR1 SGHTA and CDR2 FQGNSA. With 4 bases removed from V and 4 bases from J, the gap between germline ends came to 9 bases. CDR3 in amino acids: CASSSAGPDTQYF. The CDR3 DNA is TGTGCCAGCAGCTCGGCAGGGCCAGATACGCAGTATTTT.

CDR3 sequence reads: CASSLGSTGAGTYEQYF. The CDR3 coding sequence is TGCGCCAGCAGCTTGGGGTCAACAGGGGCGGGAACCTACGAGCAGTACTTC. The V call is TRBV5-1, the J call TRBJ2-7; weak D call: TRBD1 (7 bases). Deletions cut 0 bases from V and 2 bases from J, with 18 bases between. The V gene's germline CDR1 is SGHRS and CDR2 YFSETQ. The CDR3 runs to 17 residues. The whole variable domain, remainder taken from reference TRBV5-1 and TRBJ2-7, is KAGVTQTPRYLIKTRGQQVTLSCSPISGHRSVSWYQQTPGQGLQFLFEYFSETQRNKGNFPGRFSGRQFSNSRSEMNVSTLELGDSALYLCASSLGSTGAGTYEQYFGPGTRLTVT.

This clone was seen a single time. The rearrangement joins TRBV7-9 to TRBJ2-1; D is perhaps TRBD1 (5 bases). In germline, CDR1 is SEHNR, CDR2 FQNEAQ (reference sequence). V shed 4 bases and J shed 1 base, with 11 bases lying between them. This CDR3 contains 15 residues. CDR3 loop: CASSSIGQSYNEQFF. CDR3 in DNA: TGTGCCAGCAGCTCCATAGGACAATCCTACAATGAGCAGTTCTTC.

V is TRBV10-3 and J is TRBJ2-1; 8 bases align to TRBD1. This CDR3 has 14 residues. Germline V CDR1 and CDR2: ENHRY, SYGVKD. Unmatched junction bases numbered 14, after V lost 10 bases and J lost 9 bases. The CDR3 bases are TGTGCCACCACAGGGGGAGTTGCCTCGGGTGAGCAGTTCTTC. Its translation is CATTGGVASGEQFF.

CDR3 sequence: CASSSQGAGEQYF. The CDR3 nucleotides read TGTGCCAGCAGCTCGCAGGGGGCGGGGGAGCAGTACTTC. The chain uses TRBV7-9 and TRBJ2-7, with 8 bases matching TRBD1. The CDR3 consists of 13 residues. Germline CDR1 is SEHNR and CDR2 is FQNEAQ (reference sequence). The trim removed 4 bases at V and 7 bases at J, leaving 6 bases unmatched.

The chain has TRBV7-2 and TRBJ2-7, with 8 positions matching TRBD2. This CDR3 is built from 16 residues. V dropped 2 bases and J dropped 4; count of bases not matched to a gene: 10. CDR1 and CDR2 from the germline V gene are SGHTA and FQGNSA. As DNA, the CDR3 is TGTGCCAGCAGCTTAACACGAGACAGACTAGCGTACGAGCAGTACTTC. As protein: CASSLTRDRLAYEQYF.

This rearrangement joins TRBV21-1 to TRBJ2-1; the DNA was not compared with TRBD2, the D call given in the table. TRBV21-1 is a known pseudogene. The CDR3 is 16 residues long. The CDR3: CASSIHRRSNHNEQFF. Here the CDR3 DNA reads TGTGCCAGCAGCATTCACCGGAGGTCCAACCACAATGAGCAGTTCTTC.

The rearrangement links TRBV7-2 to TRBJ2-5, with D unresolved. Germline loops: CDR1 SGHTA, CDR2 FQGNSA. The length of the CDR3 is 14 residues. Trimming left V 0 bases short and J 5 bases short, with 10 bases between. CDR3 DNA sequence: TGTGCCAGCAGCTTAGCGCGGACGGTGGAGACCCAGTACTTC. Protein product: CASSLARTVETQYF.

The rearrangement joins TRBV9 to TRBJ1-3, with 9 positions matching TRBD1. The CDR3 is 20 amino acids. CDR1 SGDLS and CDR2 YYNGEE come from the germline V gene. Trimming took 1 base from V and 1 from J; bases not matched to a gene: 15. CDR3 coding DNA: TGTGCCAGCAGCGTACGGGGGGGACAGGGAGCCCAACCTTCTGGAAACACCATATATTTT. It codes for CASSVRGGQGAQPSGNTIYF. Drawing the rest from reference TRBV9 and TRBJ1-3, the complete variable domain is DSGVTQTPKHLITATGQRVTLRCSPRSGDLSVYWYQQSLDQGLQFLIQYYNGEERAKGNILERFSAQQFPDLHSELNLSSLELGDSALYFCASSVRGGQGAQPSGNTIYFGEGSWLTVV.

To note about this clone: Distinct nucleotide sequences in the sample also encode this CDR3. J is TRBJ1-1 and V is TRBV29-1; D ambiguous. Germline CDR1 reads SQVTM; CDR2 reads ANQGSEA. This CDR3 spans 11 amino acids. The V end was cut by 5 bases, the J end by 0 bases, with 4 bases between. CDR3 region: CSVRVNTEAFF. CDR3 nucleotide sequence: TGCAGCGTTCGGGTGAACACTGAAGCTTTCTTT.

This chain connects TRBV27 to TRBJ2-7; the D gene is possibly TRBD1 (6 bases). V dropped 6 bases and J dropped 6 bases, with 6 bases sitting between them. The CDR3 has 10 amino acids. Germline V CDR1 and CDR2: MNHEY, SMNVEV (reference sequence). CDR3 residues: CASRGGEQYF. CDR3 sequence (DNA): TGTGCCAGCAGAGGGGGCGAGCAGTACTTC.

This chain connects TRBV29-1 to TRBJ2-5; D is unresolved. V lost 4 bases to trimming and J lost 1 base, with 7 bases between them. Looked up from germline, CDR1 is SQVTM and CDR2 is ANQGSEA. The CDR3 contains 12 residues. CDR3 region: CSVVYPQETQYF. DNA of the CDR3: TGCAGCGTTGTATACCCCCAAGAGACCCAGTACTTC.

The chain recombines TRBV11-3 with TRBJ2-1; 7 bases align to TRBD2. Germline V lookup: CDR1 SGHNT, CDR2 YENEEA. The CDR3 consists of 14 residues. With 5 bases clipped from V and 5 bases from J, the junction kept 6 bases outside the gene matches. The CDR3 DNA reads as TGTGCCAGCAGCACTCGGACTAGTGACAATGAGCAGTTCTTC. It translates to CASSTRTSDNEQFF.

Comments on this clone: Other DNA sequences of this sample code for an identical CDR3. The V gene is TRBV11-2, the J gene TRBJ2-7; TRBD1 might be the D (5 bases). With 6 bases removed from V and 4 bases from J, the gap between germline ends came to 10 bases. Germline CDR1 is SGHAT and CDR2 is FQNNGV. The CDR3 consists of 12 residues. CDR3 region: CASSRQGYEQYF. The CDR3 nucleotides read TGTGCCAGCAGTCGTCAGGGTTACGAGCAGTACTTC. Full variable domain (outside the CDR3, taken from reference TRBV11-2 and TRBJ2-7): EAGVAQSPRYKIIEKRQSVAFWCNPISGHATLYWYQQILGQGPKLLIQFQNNGVVDDSQLPKDRFSAERLKGVDSTLKIQPAKLEDSAVYLCASSRQGYEQYFGPGTRLTVT.

This chain links TRBV5-1 with TRBJ2-3; D is unresolved. Germline V gene sequence: CDR1 SGHRS, CDR2 YFSETQ. Trimming pared 4 bases from V and 1 base from J, leaving 13 bases between. This CDR3 has 15 amino acids. CDR3 amino acids: CASSTPLGGTDTQYF. CDR3 coding DNA: TGCGCCAGCAGCACCCCCTTAGGAGGCACAGATACGCAGTATTTT.

The chain recombines TRBV5-4 with TRBJ2-3, with 8 bases matching TRBD2. This CDR3 is built from 15 residues. V was clipped by 4 bases and J by 1 base; unmatched bases: 5. Germline V CDR1 and CDR2: SGHNT, YYREEE (reference sequence). The CDR3 here is CASSPLAAGTDTQYF. CDR3 nucleotides: TGTGCCAGCAGCCCACTAGCGGCAGGCACAGATACGCAGTATTTT.

This chain connects TRBV7-2 to TRBJ2-7, with D uncertain. Germline V CDR1 and CDR2: SGHTA, FQGNSA. Trimming shortened V by 4 bases and J by 1 base, and 8 bases separated the two germline ends. The CDR3 extends over 13 amino acids. The CDR3 DNA reads as TGTGCCAGCAGCTATGACTTTTCCTACGAGCAGTACTTC. As protein: CASSYDFSYEQYF.

This sequence joins TRBV9 and TRBJ2-3; D uncertain. V was shortened by 3 bases and J by 6 bases, with 14 bases between the two germline ends. The CDR3 runs to 14 residues. Germline lookup yields CDR1 SGDLS and CDR2 YYNGEE. This CDR3 is CASSDSLKRDTQYF. The CDR3 nucleotides are TGTGCCAGCAGCGATAGCCTGAAGAGGGATACGCAGTATTTT.

The chain links TRBV19 to TRBJ2-7, with 8 bases lining up with TRBD1. The germline V gene has CDR1 LNHDA and CDR2 SQIVND (reference sequence). There are 14 residues in the CDR3. The V gene end was trimmed by 5 bases and the J gene end by 2 bases; junction bases not matched to a gene: 5. The CDR3 loop reads CASSPWTGTYEQYF. CDR3 nucleotides: TGTGCCAGTAGTCCTTGGACAGGGACCTACGAGCAGTACTTC.

The chain employs TRBV5-6 and TRBJ2-1; TRBD2 agrees at 15 bases. CDR1 is SGHDT, CDR2 YYEEEE, per germline. The junction had 8 bases not matched to a gene; V was cut back by 2 bases and J by 5 bases. This CDR3 comprises 18 residues. The CDR3 DNA is TGTGCCAGCAGCTTCCTGGGACTAGCGGGAGGTTACAACAATGAGCAGTTCTTC. Translated, it gives CASSFLGLAGGYNNEQFF.

As to this clone: The same CDR3 also results from other DNA sequences found in this sample. This chain connects TRBV11-3 to TRBJ2-7; no clear D. The CDR3 sequence is 12 residues long. Germline CDR1 reads SGHNT; CDR2 reads YENEEA. Trimming stripped 3 bases from V and 6 bases from J, with 9 bases between. CDR3 residues: CASSLSGAEQYF. Here the CDR3 DNA reads TGTGCCAGCAGCTTGAGTGGCGCCGAGCAGTACTTC. The full variable domain, in which reference TRBV11-3 and TRBJ2-7 provide the parts outside the CDR3, is EAGVVQSPRYKIIEKKQPVAFWCNPISGHNTLYWYLQNLGQGPELLIRYENEEAVDDSQLPKDRFSAERLKGVDSTLKIQPAELGDSAVYLCASSLSGAEQYFGPGTRLTVT.

This clone has just one count. The rearrangement links TRBV7-9 to TRBJ1-2, with no clear D. Between the trimmed V and J ends, which lost 1 base and 5 bases, there was a span of 17 bases. Per germline, CDR1 SEHNR and CDR2 FQNEAQ (reference sequence). The CDR3 spans 16 residues. The CDR3 bases are TGTGCCAGCAGCTTAGATACTTGGGTGCGCGGGTATGGCTACACCTTC. This encodes CASSLDTWVRGYGYTF. The whole variable domain, filled in from reference TRBV7-9 and TRBJ1-2, reads DTGVSQNPRHKITKRGQNVTFRCDPISEHNRLYWYRQTLGQGPEFLTYFQNEAQLEKSRLLSDRFSAERPKGSFSTLEIQRTEQGDSAMYLCASSLDTWVRGYGYTFGSGTRLTVV.

This rearrangement joins TRBV2 to TRBJ1-2, with TRBD1 identical over 7 bases. This CDR3 spans 13 amino acids. The V gene's germline CDR1 is SNHLY and CDR2 FYNNEI. The CDR3 region is CARERGLSGGYTF. CDR3 coding DNA: TGTGCTCGCGAAAGGGGGCTTTCTGGCGGCTACACCTTC. The entire variable domain, with the rest obtained from reference TRBV2 and TRBJ1-2, is as follows: EPEVTQTPSHQVTQMGQEVILRCVPISNHLYFYWYRQILGQKVEFLVSFYNNEISEKSEIFDDQFSVERPDGSNFTLKIRSTKLEDSAMYFCARERGLSGGYTFGSGTRLTVV.

V is TRBV5-1 and J is TRBJ2-3; D gene unclear. This CDR3 is 15 amino acids long. V dropped 0 bases and J dropped 5 bases, with 13 bases sitting between them. CDR1 is SGHRS, CDR2 YFSETQ, per germline. CDR3: CASSLAPPVEDTQYF. Here the CDR3 DNA reads TGCGCCAGCAGCTTGGCCCCCCCGGTGGAAGATACGCAGTATTTT.

This rearrangement joins TRBV5-6 to TRBJ2-5, with TRBD2 matching over 10 bases. Germline-derived CDR1 and CDR2 are SGHDT and YYEEEE. The CDR3 totals 17 residues. The trim removed 0 bases at V and 4 bases at J, leaving 9 bases unmatched. The CDR3 reads CASSLARASGRRETQYF. CDR3 bases: TGTGCCAGCAGCTTGGCTCGGGCTAGCGGGAGACGAGAGACCCAGTACTTC.

This clone was observed a single time. The V and J genes are TRBV6-5 and TRBJ1-2, with D unclear. V was cut by 6 bases and J by 2 bases, with 16 bases left in between. Germline loops: CDR1 MNHEY, CDR2 SVGAGI. The CDR3 runs to 15 residues. The CDR3: CASSPSERLNYGYTF. The CDR3 region has the DNA TGTGCCAGCAGCCCCTCGGAACGCCTCAACTATGGCTACACCTTC.

The chain is built from TRBV5-6 and TRBJ2-1; the match to TRBD2 covers 8 bases. Trimming took 2 bases from V and 0 from J; bases not matched to a gene: 4. Germline loops: CDR1 SGHDT, CDR2 YYEEEE. The CDR3 is 16 amino acids. The CDR3 DNA is TGTGCCAGCAGCTTCGGGGGGGCCCGCTCCTACAATGAGCAGTTCTTC. Its protein is CASSFGGARSYNEQFF. The entire variable domain, with the rest obtained from reference TRBV5-6 and TRBJ2-1, is as follows: DAGVTQSPTHLIKTRGQQVTLRCSPKSGHDTVSWYQQALGQGPQFIFQYYEEEERQRGNFPDRFSGHQFPNYSSELNVNALLLGDSALYLCASSFGGARSYNEQFFGPGTRLTVL.